Sequencing of this T cell receptor beta chain was carried out in a study of blood T cell repertoires in COVID-19. Study as a whole: Samples taken during acute and convalescent COVID-19 were collected in the United States, Italy and Spain.

Trimming stripped 5 bases from V and 3 bases from J, with 11 bases between. The CDR3 runs 13 residues. Germline lookup yields CDR1 SGHTA and CDR2 FQGNSA. In the study's own analysis: Reference gene primers were amplified, and this amplification served to estimate nucleated cell counts. The protocol was immunoSEQ multiplex PCR, while the TCRdb copy is restricted to in-frame clones and leaves out a portion. V and J calls and clone size are copied from that table; D and trimming were computed from the DNA. Of 350,000 to 450,000 clones in the sample, roughly 90% were seen once. Seattle's enrolled individuals joined amid active infection and were then monitored longitudinally.

J is TRBJ2-7 and V is TRBV7-2; maybe TRBD2 (6 bases). This clonotype originated in a woman aged 40 to 50 with COVID-19, enrolled during active disease. Sequenced sample: peripheral blood. For the CDR3, the DNA is TGTGCCAGCAGCACCGTGGGGGGCTACGAGCAGTACTTC. It codes for CASSTVGGYEQYF.